These 24 T cell receptor beta chains were sequenced from one sample in a study of CD8 T cells in Susac syndrome. Random hexamers were used to reverse transcribe the RNA input (about 0.5 to 1 ug). TCRdb passed the immunoSEQ multiplex PCR reads through MiXCR, listing each CDR3 protein once. The table includes about 200,000 distinct CDR3 sequences, roughly 94% detected once. Input material: CD4+ T cells from PBMCs. The source of these receptors is a human donor in good health.

J is TRBJ2-3 and V is TRBV27; TRBD1 is a possible D gene (5 bases). The V and J ends lost 6 bases and 5 bases respectively, with 12 bases between them. The length of the CDR3 is 13 residues. Germline lookup yields CDR1 MNHEY and CDR2 SMNVEV (reference sequence). The CDR3 DNA follows: TGTGCCAGCAGCCACGGAAGGGGAGATACGCAGTATTTT. It specifies CASSHGRGDTQYF.

This chain connects TRBV28 to TRBJ1-2; 8 nucleotides match TRBD1. Trimming cost V 6 bases and J 4 bases; bases outside gene matches: 7. Germline assignment: CDR1 MDHEN and CDR2 SYDVKM. The CDR3 is 14 amino acids. CDR3: CASSSTGEGYGYTF. The CDR3 coding sequence is TGTGCCAGCAGCTCGACAGGGGAGGGCTATGGCTACACCTTC.

The chain has TRBV29-1 and TRBJ2-3, with a possible D match to TRBD2 (6 bases). The CDR3 runs to 15 residues. Trimming removed 3 bases at V and 2 bases at J, with 15 bases between. Germline CDR1 is SQVTM and CDR2 is ANQGSEA. Written as DNA, the CDR3 is TGCAGCGTTGAGCCCCGCCGGGGGTACACAGATACGCAGTATTTT. Translated: CSVEPRRGYTDTQYF.

The chain joins TRBV5-1 to TRBJ2-4, with D unclear. Germline V gives CDR1 SGHRS, CDR2 YFSETQ. CDR3 length: 13 residues. Trimming took 1 base from V and 8 from J, leaving 10 bases between them. CDR3 sequence: CASSLFGEDIQYF. CDR3 DNA: TGCGCCAGCAGCTTGTTTGGAGAGGACATTCAGTACTTC.

J is TRBJ2-7 and V is TRBV29-1; D perhaps matches TRBD1 (6 bases). Germline assignment: CDR1 SQVTM and CDR2 ANQGSEA. The CDR3 runs to 12 residues. The ends were cut back, 7 bases at V and 2 bases at J, with 12 bases in the middle. The CDR3 sequence is CSGRGPAYEQYF. The CDR3 DNA sequence: TGCAGCGGCAGGGGTCCGGCCTACGAGCAGTACTTC.

This clonotype was seen only once. CDR3 loop: CSASGGTYEQYF. CDR3 DNA sequence: TGCAGTGCTAGTGGGGGAACCTACGAGCAGTACTTC. V is TRBV20-1 and J is TRBJ2-7; either TRBD1 or TRBD2 may supply D (5 bases each). Germline values: CDR1 DFQATT, CDR2 SNEGSKA (reference sequence). V was trimmed by 3 bases and J by 2 bases, leaving 8 bases between them. There are 12 residues in the CDR3.

The genes are TRBV29-1 and TRBJ2-3, with 8 bases fitting TRBD1. V trimming: 3 bases; J trimming: 1 base; junction bases outside the gene matches: 3. The CDR3 is 14 amino acids. CDR1 SQVTM and CDR2 ANQGSEA come from the germline V gene. The CDR3 DNA reads TGCAGCGTTGATCCCAGGGGGCGCACAGATACGCAGTATTTT. Encoded protein: CSVDPRGRTDTQYF.

CDR3 DNA sequence: TGCAGTGCCCCGACAGCTACGCAAGCTTTCTTT. The encoded protein is CSAPTATQAFF. The gene calls are TRBV20-1 and TRBJ1-1; tentative D call: TRBD1 (5 bases). CDR1 and CDR2 (germline): DFQATT, SNEGSKA (reference sequence). The CDR3 loop spans 11 amino acids. The V and J ends lost 6 bases and 9 bases respectively, with 14 bases between them.

CDR3 region: CASGDPYEQYF. As DNA, the CDR3 is TGTGCTTCCGGGGACCCCTACGAGCAGTACTTC. The chain combines TRBV6-2 or TRBV6-3 with TRBJ2-7; D is perhaps TRBD1 or TRBD2 (5 bases each). Germline V gives CDR1 MNHEY, CDR2 SVGEGT. The CDR3 spans 11 residues.

This rearrangement joins TRBV30 to TRBJ1-1, with TRBD1 identical over 7 bases. Trimming removed 4 bases from V and 3 bases from J; junction bases left unmatched: 11. CDR3 length: 15 residues. The germline gives CDR1 GTSNPN, CDR2 SVGIG (reference sequence). The CDR3 protein is CAWTAGTAGYTEAFF. Written as DNA, the CDR3 is TGTGCCTGGACCGCCGGGACAGCGGGATACACTGAAGCTTTCTTT.

V and J are TRBV10-3 and TRBJ1-5, with D possibly TRBD1 on 5 matching bases. Germline-derived CDR1 and CDR2 are ENHRY and SYGVKD. The V end lost 4 bases, the J end lost 0 bases, and 10 bases lay between the germline ends. The CDR3 consists of 15 residues. The CDR3 nucleotides are TGTGCCATCAGTGTCGGAGGGACTAGCAATCAGCCCCAGCATTTT. Encoded protein: CAISVGGTSNQPQHF.

V usage is TRBV12-3 or TRBV12-4 and J usage is TRBJ2-1; D is ambiguous. Trimming pared 5 bases from V and 16 bases from J, leaving 18 bases between. This CDR3 has 12 residues. The CDR3 coding sequence is TGTGCCAGCAGTCAAAATAGTCGGAGTCCCTTCTTC. This sequence encodes CASSQNSRSPFF.

The genes are TRBV3-1 and TRBJ1-2; D gene uncertain. Trimming took off 3 bases at V and 4 bases at J, with 9 bases between the two ends. Germline V gene data show CDR1 as LGHDT and CDR2 as YNNKEL (reference sequence). This CDR3 spans 13 amino acids. The CDR3 DNA reads TGTGCCAGCAGCCAGGGAGGGCTCTATGGCTACACCTTC. It translates to CASSQGGLYGYTF.

The gene calls are TRBV5-1 and TRBJ2-1; weak D call: TRBD1 (9 bases). V was shortened by 4 bases and J by 3 bases, with 14 bases between the two germline ends. The CDR3 covers 15 residues. Germline-derived CDR1 and CDR2 are SGHRS and YFSETQ. The CDR3: CASSREGQGYNEQFF. In DNA form, the CDR3 reads TGCGCCAGCAGCCGGGAGGGACAGGGCTACAATGAGCAGTTCTTC.

The V and J genes are TRBV25-1 and TRBJ2-7; D gene uncertain. The CDR3 loop spans 14 amino acids. CDR1 is MGHDK and CDR2 is SYGVNS in the germline V gene. The V and J ends lost 5 bases and 0 bases respectively, with 11 bases between them. The CDR3 DNA follows: TGTGCCAGCAGTCACCGTCCGGACTCCTACGAGCAGTACTTC. Its translation: CASSHRPDSYEQYF.

For the CDR3, the DNA is TGTGCCAGCAGCTTCGGGGCCTCCTCAGATACGCAGTATTTT. Its translation: CASSFGASSDTQYF. The chain links TRBV7-2 to TRBJ2-3, with D perhaps assigned TRBD1 or TRBD2 (5 bases each). Germline lookup yields CDR1 SGHTA and CDR2 FQGNSA. The V end was cut by 3 bases, the J end by 4 bases, with 11 bases between. The CDR3 is 14 amino acids. The full variable domain, completed using reference TRBV7-2 and TRBJ2-3, is GAGVSQSPSNKVTEKGKDVELRCDPISGHTALYWYRQSLGQGLEFLIYFQGNSAPDKSGLPSDRFSAERTGGSVSTLTIQRTQQEDSAVYLCASSFGASSDTQYFGPGTRLTVL.

This sequence joins TRBV20-1 and TRBJ1-1; D is unclear. The V and J ends lost 3 bases and 4 bases respectively, with 15 bases between them. Germline CDR1 and CDR2: DFQATT and SNEGSKA (reference sequence). The CDR3 covers 14 residues. The CDR3 nucleotides read TGCAGTGCTAGGGAGCAGAGGGCGGTCACTGAAGCTTTCTTT. This translates into CSAREQRAVTEAFF.

The J gene is TRBJ2-6, the V gene TRBV15; TRBD1 might be the D (5 bases). This CDR3 has 15 residues. V lost 3 bases and J lost 1, with 7 bases in between. The V gene's germline CDR1 is LNHNV and CDR2 YYDKDF (reference sequence). DNA of the CDR3: TGTGCCACCAGCAGCAGGGCTTCTGGGGCCAACGTCCTGACTTTC. It is translated as CATSSRASGANVLTF.

The V and J genes are TRBV25-1 and TRBJ1-1, with D possibly being TRBD1 (5 bases). The germline gives CDR1 MGHDK, CDR2 SYGVNS. V was pared by 4 bases and J by 11 bases, with 17 bases between. This CDR3 is built from 13 residues. CDR3 amino acids: CASSGTNRRKAFF. The CDR3 coding sequence is TGTGCCAGCAGTGGGACAAATCGGCGAAAGGCTTTCTTT.

J is TRBJ2-2 and V is TRBV29-1, with TRBD2 matching 8 bases. CDR1 SQVTM and CDR2 ANQGSEA come from the germline V gene. V trimming: 5 bases; J trimming: 6 bases; junction bases outside the gene matches: 2. The CDR3 runs 12 residues. CDR3 in amino acids: CSVKREPGELFF. CDR3 coding DNA: TGCAGCGTTAAGCGGGAGCCCGGGGAGCTGTTTTTT.

V and J are TRBV12-3 or TRBV12-4 and TRBJ1-5, with TRBD1 as a possible D gene (6 bases). V lost 4 bases and J 1 base, leaving 14 bases between the germline ends. This CDR3 has 16 amino acids. The CDR3 loop is CASSSSGRGSNQPQHF. CDR3 sequence (DNA): TGTGCCAGCAGTTCGTCCGGAAGGGGGAGCAATCAGCCCCAGCATTTT.

This sequence joins TRBV19 and TRBJ2-7; 7 nucleotides line up with TRBD1. Germline V CDR1 and CDR2: LNHDA, SQIVND (reference sequence). J gave up 2 bases and V 3 bases, and 7 bases lay outside the gene matches. The CDR3 consists of 15 residues. The CDR3, as DNA: TGTGCCAGTAGTATGGGTTTCGACAGGGCCTACGAGCAGTACGTC. Its protein product is CASSMGFDRAYEQYV.

The V and J genes are TRBV2 and TRBJ1-5; TRBD1 is a possible D gene (5 bases). The CDR3 is 14 residues long. Per the germline V gene, CDR1 is SNHLY and CDR2 is FYNNEI. Trimming removed 1 base at V and 7 bases at J, with 11 bases between. The CDR3 protein is CASSEDWGGQPQHF. The CDR3 region has the DNA TGTGCCAGCAGTGAAGATTGGGGCGGGCAGCCCCAGCATTTT.

The chain is built from TRBV5-4 and TRBJ2-1; 10 bases fit TRBD2. The germline V gene has CDR1 SGHNT and CDR2 YYREEE (reference sequence). Unmatched junction bases numbered 5, after V lost 0 bases and J lost 8 bases. The CDR3 is made up of 15 amino acids. CDR3 in DNA: TGTGCCAGCAGCTTGGCTAGCGGGAGTCCTTATGAGCAGTTCTTC. Translating gives CASSLASGSPYEQFF. Using reference TRBV5-4 and TRBJ2-1 for the parts outside the CDR3, the full variable domain is ETGVTQSPTHLIKTRGQQVTLRCSSQSGHNTVSWYQQALGQGPQFIFQYYREEENGRGNFPPRFSGLQFPNYSSELNVNALELDDSALYLCASSLASGSPYEQFFGPGTRLTVL.